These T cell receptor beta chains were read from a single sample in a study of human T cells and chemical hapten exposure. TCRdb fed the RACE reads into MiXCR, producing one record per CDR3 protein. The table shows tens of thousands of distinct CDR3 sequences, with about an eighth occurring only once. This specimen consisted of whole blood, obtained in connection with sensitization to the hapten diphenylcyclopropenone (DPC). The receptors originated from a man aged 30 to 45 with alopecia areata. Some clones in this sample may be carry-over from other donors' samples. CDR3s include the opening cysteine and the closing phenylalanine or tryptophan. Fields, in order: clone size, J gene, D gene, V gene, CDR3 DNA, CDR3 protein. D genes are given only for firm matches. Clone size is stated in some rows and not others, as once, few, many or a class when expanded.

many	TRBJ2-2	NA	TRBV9	TGTGCCAGCAGCGTCTTAACCGGGGAGCTGTTTTTT	CASSVLTGELFF
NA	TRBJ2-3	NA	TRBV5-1	TGCGCCAGCAGCGTTACGGGAGAGGTATTGGATACGCAGTATTTT	CASSVTGEVLDTQYF
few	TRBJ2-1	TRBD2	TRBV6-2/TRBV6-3	TGTGCCAGCACTTTGCGGGGGAGCTCCTACAATGAGCAGTTCTTC	CASTLRGSSYNEQFF
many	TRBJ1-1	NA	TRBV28	TGTGCCAGCAGTTTATTACAGGCGAGCGGCAGTGAAGCTTTCTTT	CASSLLQASGSEAFF
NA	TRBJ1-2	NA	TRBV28	TGTGCCAGCAGGTTGGCAGGCTATGGCTACACCTTC	CASRLAGYGYTF
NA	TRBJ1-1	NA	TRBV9	TGTGCCAGCAGCGTAGGGGGCAACAGGAACACTGAAGCTTTCTTT	CASSVGGNRNTEAFF
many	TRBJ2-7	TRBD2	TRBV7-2	TGTGCCAGCAGCTTAATGCGCGGACTAGCGGGGGGACTAGAGCAGTACTTC	CASSLMRGLAGGLEQYF
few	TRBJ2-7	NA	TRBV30	TGTGCCTGGAGTGTACGCGGTCAGGGCAAAACCTACGAGCAGTACTTC	CAWSVRGQGKTYEQYF
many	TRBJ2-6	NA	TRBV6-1	TGTGCCAGCTACTGGGGGGCCGGGGCCAACGTCCTGACTTTC	CASYWGAGANVLTF
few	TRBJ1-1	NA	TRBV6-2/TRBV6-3	TGTGCCAGCAGTGATCCTCTGGGCCTGGGGATCACTGAAGCTTTCTTT	CASSDPLGLGITEAFF
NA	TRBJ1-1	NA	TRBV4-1	TGCGCCAGCAGCCAAGATTTGAACACTGAAGCTTTCTTT	CASSQDLNTEAFF
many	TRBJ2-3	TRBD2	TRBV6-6	TGTGCCACCCTAGCGGGGGCACGAATAAGCACAGATACGCAGTATTTT	CATLAGARISTDTQYF
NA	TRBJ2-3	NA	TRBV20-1	TGCAGTGCTAGAGATCGAGAGGGAGATACGCAGTATTTT	CSARDREGDTQYF
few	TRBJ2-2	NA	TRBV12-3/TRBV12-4	TGTGCCAGCAGTACAGGGCGAACCGGGGAGCTGTTTTTT	CASSTGRTGELFF
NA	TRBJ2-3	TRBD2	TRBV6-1	TGTGCCAGCAGTAAACCACCCTCAGCGGGGGGGCCGGATACGCAGTATTTT	CASSKPPSAGGPDTQYF
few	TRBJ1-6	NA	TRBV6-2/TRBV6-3	TGTGCCAGCAGTTACTCCGGGGGGCCGAGCTCCTATAATTCACCCCTCCACTTT	CASSYSGGPSSYNSPLHF
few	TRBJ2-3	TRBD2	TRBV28	TGTGCCAGCAGTAGCGGGGGGGCGATGGATACGCAGTATTTT	CASSSGGAMDTQYF
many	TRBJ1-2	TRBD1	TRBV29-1	TGCAGCGTTGTAGCATTACAGGGGGCTCGGGACTATGGCTACACCTTC	CSVVALQGARDYGYTF
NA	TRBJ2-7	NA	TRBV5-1	TGCGCCAGCAGCTTGTCCAAGACCTTCTACGAGCAGTACTTC	CASSLSKTFYEQYF
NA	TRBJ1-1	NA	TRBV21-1	TGTGCCAGCAGCAAAGCCGGGACAGGGGGGAGGAGGAACACTGAAGCTTTCTTT	CASSKAGTGGRRNTEAFF
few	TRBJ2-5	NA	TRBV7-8	TGTGCCAGCAGCTTAGCGTCATTGGCCCAAGAGACCCAGTACTTC	CASSLASLAQETQYF
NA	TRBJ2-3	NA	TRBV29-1	TGCAGCGTTGAAGACCGACTCCACACACAGGCAGATACGCAGTATTTT	CSVEDRLHTQADTQYF
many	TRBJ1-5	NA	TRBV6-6	TGTGCCAGCACCGAAATAGGGGGAGGCAATCAGCCCCAGCATTTT	CASTEIGGGNQPQHF
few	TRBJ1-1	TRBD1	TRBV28	TGTGCCAGCACGCGGGACAGGGGAACTGAAGCTTTCTTT	CASTRDRGTEAFF
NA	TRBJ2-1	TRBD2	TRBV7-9	TGTGCCAGCAGCTGGACTAGCGGGGGGAATGAGCAGTTCTTC	CASSWTSGGNEQFF
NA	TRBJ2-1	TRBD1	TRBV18	TGTGCCAGCTCACCACCCGGGACAGGGGGCAATGAGCGGTTCTTC	CASSPPGTGGNERFF
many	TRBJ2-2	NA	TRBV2	TGTGCCAGCAGTGTGGGGCTCGGGATGGCCGGGGAGCTGTTTTTT	CASSVGLGMAGELFF
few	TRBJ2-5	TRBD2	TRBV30	TGTGCCTGGTCAGCGGGGGGCCTACAAGAGACCCAGTACTTC	CAWSAGGLQETQYF
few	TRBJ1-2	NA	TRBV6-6	TGTGCCAGCAGTTACTCGAACCAGATCTATGGCTACACCTTC	CASSYSNQIYGYTF
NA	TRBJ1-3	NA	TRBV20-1	TGCAGTGCTAGAATGGGGATTGGAAACACCATATATTTT	CSARMGIGNTIYF
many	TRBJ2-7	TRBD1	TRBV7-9	TGTGCCAGCAGCTTACAGGGGGCAGGGTCCTACGAGCAGTACTTC	CASSLQGAGSYEQYF
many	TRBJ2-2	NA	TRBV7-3	TGTGCCAGCAGCTATGCCGGCACCGGGGAGCTGTTTTTT	CASSYAGTGELFF
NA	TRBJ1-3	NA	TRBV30	TGTGCCTGGAGTGTTGTGGGAAACACCATATATTTT	CAWSVVGNTIYF
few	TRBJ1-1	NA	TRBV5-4	TGTGCCAGCAGCACCCCCCTCGCGGTGAACACTGAAGCTTTCTTT	CASSTPLAVNTEAFF
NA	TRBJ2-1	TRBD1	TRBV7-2	TGTGCCAGCAGAAAGGGACAGAACAATGAGCAGTTCTTC	CASRKGQNNEQFF
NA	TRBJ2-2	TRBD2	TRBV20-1	TGCAGTGCTTATCCGGGACTAGCCGAAGCCGGGGAGCTGTTTTTT	CSAYPGLAEAGELFF
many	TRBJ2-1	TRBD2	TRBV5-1	TGCGCCAGCAGCTTGGAGGCCGGGGGGAGCTACAATGAGCAGTTCTTC	CASSLEAGGSYNEQFF
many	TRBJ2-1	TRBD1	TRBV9	TGTGCCAGCAGCGTGGACAGGGGTCCCTACAATGAGCAGTTCTTC	CASSVDRGPYNEQFF
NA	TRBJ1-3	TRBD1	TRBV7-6	TGTGCCAGCAGTCCAGGGGGTACTAGAAACACCATATATTTT	CASSPGGTRNTIYF
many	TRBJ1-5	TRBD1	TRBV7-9	TGTGCCAGCAGCCCTCCGGGACAGGGGGTAGGCAATCAGCCCCAGCATTTT	CASSPPGQGVGNQPQHF
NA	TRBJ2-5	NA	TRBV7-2	TGTGCCAGCAGCTTCCCCAGCCCGGAGACCCAGTACTTC	CASSFPSPETQYF
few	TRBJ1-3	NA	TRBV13	TGTGCCAGCAGCTTAGTAGCAGGACCGAGCTCTGGAAACACCATATATTTT	CASSLVAGPSSGNTIYF
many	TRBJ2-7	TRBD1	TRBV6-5	TGTGCCAGCAGTATACAGGGGGTTCCGATGGAGCAGTACTTC	CASSIQGVPMEQYF
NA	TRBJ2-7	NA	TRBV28	TGTGCCAGCAGTTTTCTGTTTGGAGGGTCCTCCTACGAGCAGTACTTC	CASSFLFGGSSYEQYF
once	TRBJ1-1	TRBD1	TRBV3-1	TGTGCCAGCAGCCTGACAGGGGAGAACACTGAAGCTTTCTTT	CASSLTGENTEAFF
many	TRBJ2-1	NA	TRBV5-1	TGCGCCAGCAGCTTGGTGGGGCCGGTTGTCGAGCAGTTCTTC	CASSLVGPVVEQFF
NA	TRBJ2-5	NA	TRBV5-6	TGTGCCAGCAGCGTGCCGACAGCAGTGGAGACCCAGTACTTC	CASSVPTAVETQYF
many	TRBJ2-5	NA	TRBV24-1	TGTGCCACCAGTGATTTCTTACAGGGAAAAGAGACCCAGTACTTC	CATSDFLQGKETQYF
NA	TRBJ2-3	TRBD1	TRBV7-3	TGTGCCAGCAGCTTTCAGGGGGCGAAAGATACGCAGTATTTT	CASSFQGAKDTQYF
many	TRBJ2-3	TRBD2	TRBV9	TGTGCCAGCAGCCCAATGGGGCGGGGGGTCAGCACAGATACGCAGTATTTT	CASSPMGRGVSTDTQYF